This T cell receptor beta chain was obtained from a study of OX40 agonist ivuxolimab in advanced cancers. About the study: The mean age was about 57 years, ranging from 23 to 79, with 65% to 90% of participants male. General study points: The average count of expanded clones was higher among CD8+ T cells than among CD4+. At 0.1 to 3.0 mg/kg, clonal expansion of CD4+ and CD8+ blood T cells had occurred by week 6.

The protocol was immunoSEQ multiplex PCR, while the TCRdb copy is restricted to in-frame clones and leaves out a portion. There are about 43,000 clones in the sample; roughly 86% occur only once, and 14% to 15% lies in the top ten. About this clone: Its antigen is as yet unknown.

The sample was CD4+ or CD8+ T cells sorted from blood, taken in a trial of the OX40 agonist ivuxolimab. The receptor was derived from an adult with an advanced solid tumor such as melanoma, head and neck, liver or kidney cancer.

This CDR3 is CASSYATSYNEQFF. The CDR3 DNA reads TGTGCCAGCAGTTATGCCACTTCCTACAATGAGCAGTTCTTC. This chain links TRBV6-5 with TRBJ2-1; D is unresolved. Looked up from germline, CDR1 is MNHEY and CDR2 is SVGAGI. Trimming took off 3 bases at V and 1 base at J, with 7 bases between the two ends. The CDR3 is 14 amino acids.